A selection of T cell receptor beta chains follows, all from one sample in a study of cytomegalovirus exposure and HLA in healthy donors. Clones were sequenced by immunoSEQ multiplex PCR, and TCRdb holds only the in-frame ones, with some missing. Of under 110,000 clones in the sample, roughly three quarters are singletons; the top ten hold around 4%. Sequences were obtained from PBMCs. The receptor source for this set is a middle-aged man in good health and CMV-seronegative. CDR3s include the opening cysteine and the closing phenylalanine or tryptophan. The order of the fields is CDR3 length, clone size, J gene, V gene, D gene, CDR3 protein, CDR3 DNA. The D gene is left open where the match is weak. The size entry is marked missing in some rows and otherwise reads once, few, many or a size class.

length: 16; size: NA; J: TRBJ1-5; V: TRBV28; D: TRBD1; CDR3: CASRPTGGGSNQPQHF; DNA: TGTGCCAGCAGACCTACAGGGGGAGGTAGCAATCAGCCCCAGCATTTT
length: 13; size: NA; J: TRBJ2-5; V: TRBV5-1; D: NA; CDR3: CASSRDNRETQYF; DNA: TGCGCCAGCAGCCGGGACAATAGGGAGACCCAGTACTTC
length: 15; size: NA; J: TRBJ1-3; V: TRBV10-2; D: NA; CDR3: CASRTNRDSGNTIYF; DNA: TGCGCCAGCAGGACCAACAGGGACTCTGGAAACACCATATATTTT
length: 20; size: NA; J: TRBJ1-3; V: TRBV7-3; D: TRBD1; CDR3: CASRSPRDRGIYGSGNTIYF; DNA: TGTGCCAGCAGATCCCCCCGGGACAGGGGTATTTACGGCTCTGGAAACACCATATATTTT
length: 18; size: NA; J: TRBJ2-3; V: TRBV7-9; D: TRBD2; CDR3: CASSSTRLAGGNVDTQYF; DNA: TGTGCCAGCAGCTCAACACGATTAGCGGGGGGGAATGTAGATACGCAGTATTTT
length: 17; size: NA; J: TRBJ2-5; V: TRBV9; D: TRBD2; CDR3: CASSVGASGGYQETQYF; DNA: TGTGCCAGCAGCGTAGGGGCTAGCGGGGGGTACCAAGAGACCCAGTACTTC
length: 15; size: NA; J: TRBJ2-1; V: TRBV7-9; D: TRBD2; CDR3: CASSLLLAGDNEQFF; DNA: TGTGCCAGCAGCTTATTGCTAGCGGGGGACAATGAGCAGTTCTTC
length: 14; size: NA; J: TRBJ1-4; V: TRBV27; D: NA; CDR3: CASSFSDRNEKLFF; DNA: TGTGCCAGCAGTTTCTCCGACAGAAATGAAAAACTGTTTTTT
length: 15; size: NA; J: TRBJ1-2; V: TRBV9; D: NA; CDR3: CASHKRGSGIYGYTF; DNA: TGTGCCAGCCACAAGAGGGGGAGTGGGATCTATGGCTACACCTTC
length: 14; size: NA; J: TRBJ1-2; V: TRBV7-8; D: NA; CDR3: CASSLAGSGSGYTF; DNA: TGTGCCAGCAGCTTAGCGGGCTCGGGGAGCGGCTACACCTTC
length: 16; size: NA; J: TRBJ2-1; V: TRBV10-3; D: TRBD1; CDR3: CAISDSTGGSYNEQFF; DNA: TGTGCCATCAGTGACTCGACAGGGGGCTCCTACAATGAGCAGTTCTTC
length: 15; size: NA; J: TRBJ2-5; V: TRBV7-2; D: TRBD1; CDR3: CASSFGDRDQETQYF; DNA: TGTGCCAGCAGCTTTGGAGACAGGGATCAAGAGACCCAGTACTTC
length: 14; size: NA; J: TRBJ2-5; V: TRBV5-1; D: NA; CDR3: CASKPTGNQETQYF; DNA: TGCGCCAGCAAACCAACAGGGAACCAAGAGACCCAGTACTTC
length: 15; size: NA; J: TRBJ2-1; V: TRBV6-5; D: NA; CDR3: CASSYGTGTYNEQFF; DNA: TGTGCCAGCAGTTACGGGACTGGAACCTACAATGAGCAGTTCTTC
length: 14; size: NA; J: TRBJ2-7; V: TRBV30; D: NA; CDR3: CASYAGSSSYEQYF; DNA: TGTGCCTCCTATGCAGGGTCGAGCTCCTACGAGCAGTACTTC
length: 14; size: NA; J: TRBJ1-5; V: TRBV5-8; D: NA; CDR3: CASSLGSSNQPQHF; DNA: TGTGCCAGCAGCTTGGGCAGTTCCAATCAGCCCCAGCATTTT
length: 15; size: NA; J: TRBJ2-2; V: TRBV15; D: NA; CDR3: CATSKDSYGTGELFF; DNA: TGTGCCACCAGCAAGGACAGTTACGGCACCGGGGAGCTGTTTTTT
length: 14; size: NA; J: TRBJ1-2; V: TRBV5-1; D: NA; CDR3: CASSLAQGEGGYTF; DNA: TGCGCCAGCAGCTTGGCCCAGGGTGAAGGTGGCTACACCTTC
length: 15; size: NA; J: TRBJ2-1; V: TRBV7-2; D: TRBD2; CDR3: CASSSGTSTNNEQFF; DNA: TGTGCCAGCAGTAGCGGGACATCAACCAACAATGAGCAGTTCTTC
length: 13; size: few; J: TRBJ1-2; V: TRBV5-4; D: NA; CDR3: CASSSTVTYGYTF; DNA: TGTGCCAGCAGCTCGACAGTCACATATGGCTACACCTTC
length: 15; size: NA; J: TRBJ2-5; V: TRBV19; D: NA; CDR3: CASSMARGRGETQYF; DNA: TGTGCCAGTAGTATGGCTCGAGGGAGAGGAGAGACCCAGTACTTC
length: 12; size: NA; J: TRBJ2-3; V: TRBV5-6; D: NA; CDR3: CASSSQGNTQYF; DNA: TGTGCCAGCAGCTCACAGGGAAATACGCAGTATTTT
length: 14; size: NA; J: TRBJ2-7; V: TRBV27; D: TRBD1; CDR3: CASRQTGGTYEQYF; DNA: TGTGCCAGCAGACAGACAGGGGGTACCTACGAGCAGTACTTC
length: 15; size: NA; J: TRBJ1-6; V: TRBV7-2; D: NA; CDR3: CASSLVGGKSSPLHF; DNA: TGTGCCAGCAGCTTAGTAGGAGGTAAAAGTTCACCCCTCCACTTT
length: 16; size: NA; J: TRBJ2-5; V: TRBV5-1; D: TRBD2; CDR3: CASSSAGGAGGETQYF; DNA: TGCGCCAGCAGCTCCGCCGGTGGGGCGGGAGGAGAGACCCAGTACTTC
length: 13; size: once; J: TRBJ1-2; V: TRBV7-9; D: NA; CDR3: CASSPAGGYGYTF; DNA: TGTGCCAGCAGCCCCGCGGGAGGATATGGCTACACCTTC
length: 12; size: NA; J: TRBJ2-7; V: TRBV19; D: NA; CDR3: CASKDSSYEQYF; DNA: TGTGCCAGTAAAGACAGTTCCTACGAGCAGTACTTC
length: 17; size: NA; J: TRBJ2-5; V: TRBV5-1; D: TRBD2; CDR3: CASSTGLAGGIQETQYF; DNA: TGCGCCAGCAGTACCGGACTAGCGGGGGGCATCCAAGAGACCCAGTACTTC